The clone carrying this TCR delta chain was detected a few times. Its specificity is unknown. The sample comes from a study of delta chains in infants with herpesvirus infections. Germline loops: CDR1 TSWWSYY, CDR2 QGS. The CDR3 loop spans 25 amino acids. With 6 bases removed from V and 0 bases from J, the gap between germline ends came to 44 bases. PBMC RNA was reverse transcribed using gamma-chain- and delta-chain-specific primers. With CATT, TCRdb re-called clones from the RT-PCR reads. The sample contains about 880 delta-chain clones, under 45% of which appear only once. Points from the study as a whole: No race- or environment-matched controls existed, and samples were few. The public clonotype appeared only at the first post-infection time point and was absent in uninfected infants. The public clonotype might exist undetected in CMV-uninfected infants.

This rearrangement joins TRDV1 to TRDJ1; a possible D gene is TRDD3 (9 bases). This clonotype was sampled from a human donor who was a Ugandan infant, either HIV-exposed or HIV-unexposed (not recorded which). The sample here was peripheral blood, taken at time point 2 of longitudinal follow-up. CDR3 nucleotides: TGTGCTCTTGGTCCCATTGGTCCTACGGCCTTCCTAGGGCTGGGGGATCCCCTTTACACCGATAAACTCATCTTT. Translation: CALGPIGPTAFLGLGDPLYTDKLIF.